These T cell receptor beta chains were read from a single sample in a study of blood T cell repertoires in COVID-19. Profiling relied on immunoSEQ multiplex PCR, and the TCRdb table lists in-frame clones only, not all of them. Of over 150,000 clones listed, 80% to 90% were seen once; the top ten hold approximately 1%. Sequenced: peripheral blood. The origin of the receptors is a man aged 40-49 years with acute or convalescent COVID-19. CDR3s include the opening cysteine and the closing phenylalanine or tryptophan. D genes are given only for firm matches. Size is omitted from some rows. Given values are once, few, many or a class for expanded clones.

cdr3_aa: CASSLDGNYGYTF; cdr3_nt: TGCGCCAGCAGCTTGGACGGGAACTATGGCTACACCTTC; d_call: .; v_call: TRBV5-1; clone_size: .; j_call: TRBJ1-2
cdr3_aa: CASSAGTGGLREQYF; cdr3_nt: TGCGCCAGCAGCGCAGGGACAGGGGGCTTGCGGGAGCAGTACTTC; d_call: TRBD1; v_call: TRBV5-1; clone_size: few; j_call: TRBJ2-7
cdr3_aa: CASSYGGVANSPLHF; cdr3_nt: TGTGCCAGCAGTTACGGGGGCGTAGCAAATTCACCCCTCCACTTT; d_call: .; v_call: TRBV6-5; clone_size: .; j_call: TRBJ1-6
cdr3_aa: CASSPDRGLSDEQYF; cdr3_nt: TGTGCCAGCAGCCCGGACAGGGGGCTTTCCGACGAGCAGTACTTC; d_call: TRBD1; v_call: TRBV7-9; clone_size: .; j_call: TRBJ2-7
cdr3_aa: CASSLGGRGYEQYF; cdr3_nt: TGTGCCAGCAGTTTAGGTGGCAGGGGCTACGAGCAGTACTTC; d_call: .; v_call: TRBV27; clone_size: .; j_call: TRBJ2-7
cdr3_aa: CASSLDRYNEQFF; cdr3_nt: TGTGCCAGCAGCTTGGACAGGTACAATGAGCAGTTCTTC; d_call: .; v_call: TRBV5-4; clone_size: .; j_call: TRBJ2-1
cdr3_aa: CASSVAGGEETQYF; cdr3_nt: TGTGCCAGCAGCGTAGCGGGGGGGGAAGAGACCCAGTACTTC; d_call: TRBD2; v_call: TRBV9; clone_size: .; j_call: TRBJ2-5
cdr3_aa: CASSELAFGQETQYF; cdr3_nt: TGTGCCAGCAGTGAACTAGCGTTTGGCCAAGAGACCCAGTACTTC; d_call: .; v_call: TRBV6-1; clone_size: .; j_call: TRBJ2-5
cdr3_aa: CASSYLRGNEQFF; cdr3_nt: TGTGCCAGCAGTTACCTTAGGGGCAATGAGCAGTTCTTC; d_call: .; v_call: TRBV28; clone_size: .; j_call: TRBJ2-1
cdr3_aa: CASSFSRVQETQYF; cdr3_nt: TGTGCCAGCAGCTTCAGCAGGGTCCAAGAGACCCAGTACTTC; d_call: .; v_call: TRBV5-4; clone_size: once; j_call: TRBJ2-5
cdr3_aa: CASSDSQREPDTQYF; cdr3_nt: TGTGCCAGCAGTGACTCACAGAGGGAGCCAGATACGCAGTATTTT; d_call: .; v_call: TRBV6-4; clone_size: .; j_call: TRBJ2-3
cdr3_aa: CASTGPTNTGELFF; cdr3_nt: TGTGCCAGCACAGGTCCGACGAACACCGGGGAGCTGTTTTTT; d_call: .; v_call: TRBV9; clone_size: few; j_call: TRBJ2-2
cdr3_aa: CASSRGLYEQYF; cdr3_nt: TGTGCCAGCAGCCGCGGACTTTACGAGCAGTACTTC; d_call: .; v_call: TRBV6-2/TRBV6-3; clone_size: .; j_call: TRBJ2-7
cdr3_aa: CASSLDLYTDTQYF; cdr3_nt: TGTGCCAGCAGCTTAGATCTATACACAGATACGCAGTATTTT; d_call: .; v_call: TRBV11-1; clone_size: .; j_call: TRBJ2-3
cdr3_aa: CASSRGTSGPTDTQYF; cdr3_nt: TGTGCCAGCAGCCGCGGGACTAGCGGGCCCACAGATACGCAGTATTTT; d_call: TRBD2; v_call: TRBV7-9; clone_size: .; j_call: TRBJ2-3
cdr3_aa: CAWSEGTGISYGYTF; cdr3_nt: TGCGCCTGGAGCGAAGGGACAGGGATCAGCTATGGCTACACCTTC; d_call: TRBD1; v_call: TRBV30; clone_size: .; j_call: TRBJ1-2
cdr3_aa: CASSFTGRETQYF; cdr3_nt: TGTGCCAGCAGTTTTACAGGGAGAGAGACCCAGTACTTC; d_call: .; v_call: TRBV12-3/TRBV12-4; clone_size: .; j_call: TRBJ2-5
cdr3_aa: CASSLGQGGSETQYF; cdr3_nt: TGTGCCAGCAGCTTGGGACAGGGAGGTTCGGAGACCCAGTACTTC; d_call: .; v_call: TRBV5-8; clone_size: .; j_call: TRBJ2-5
cdr3_aa: CASSGTPPGELFF; cdr3_nt: TGTGCCAGCAGTGGGACTCCCCCCGGGGAGCTGTTTTTT; d_call: .; v_call: TRBV2; clone_size: .; j_call: TRBJ2-2
cdr3_aa: CASSRHYEQYF; cdr3_nt: TGTGCCAGCAGTCGACACTACGAGCAGTACTTC; d_call: .; v_call: TRBV6-5; clone_size: .; j_call: TRBJ2-7
cdr3_aa: CASSHEDSQGGYTF; cdr3_nt: TGTGCCAGCAGCCACGAAGATAGCCAGGGTGGCTACACCTTC; d_call: .; v_call: TRBV3-1/TRBV3-2; clone_size: .; j_call: TRBJ1-2
cdr3_aa: CASSPTGGVKTEAFF; cdr3_nt: TGTGCCAGCAGCCCTACAGGGGGGGTAAAGACTGAAGCTTTCTTT; d_call: TRBD1; v_call: TRBV5-6; clone_size: .; j_call: TRBJ1-1
cdr3_aa: CASSQAKKGSSGGPPGDTGELFF; cdr3_nt: TGTGCCAGCAGCCAAGCAAAGAAGGGGAGCAGCGGGGGGCCTCCCGGGGACACCGGGGAGCTGTTTTTT; d_call: TRBD2; v_call: TRBV3-1/TRBV3-2; clone_size: .; j_call: TRBJ2-2
cdr3_aa: CASSLRAGIDNEQFF; cdr3_nt: TGTGCCAGCAGCTTAAGGGCAGGGATCGACAATGAGCAGTTCTTC; d_call: .; v_call: TRBV7-9; clone_size: .; j_call: TRBJ2-1
cdr3_aa: CASSLGQGAPAFF; cdr3_nt: TGTGCCAGCAGTTTAGGCCAGGGGGCGCCGGCTTTCTTT; d_call: TRBD1; v_call: TRBV12-3/TRBV12-4; clone_size: .; j_call: TRBJ1-1
cdr3_aa: CASSQGGWGVYGYTF; cdr3_nt: TGTGCCAGCAGTCAGGGGGGATGGGGCGTTTATGGCTACACCTTC; d_call: TRBD1; v_call: TRBV2; clone_size: .; j_call: TRBJ1-2
cdr3_aa: CASSAGTGRTDTQYF; cdr3_nt: TGTGCCAGCAGCGCCGGGACAGGGCGCACAGATACGCAGTATTTT; d_call: TRBD1; v_call: TRBV9; clone_size: .; j_call: TRBJ2-3
cdr3_aa: CASTFSGGAGGELFF; cdr3_nt: TGTGCCAGCACCTTTAGCGGGGGGGCTGGCGGGGAGCTGTTTTTT; d_call: TRBD2; v_call: TRBV6-5; clone_size: .; j_call: TRBJ2-2
cdr3_aa: CASSYNRFYGYTF; cdr3_nt: TGTGCCAGCAGTTACAACAGATTCTATGGCTACACCTTC; d_call: .; v_call: TRBV6-5; clone_size: .; j_call: TRBJ1-2
cdr3_aa: CASSLGTNYGYTF; cdr3_nt: TGCGCCAGCAGCTTGGGTACTAACTATGGCTACACCTTC; d_call: .; v_call: TRBV5-1; clone_size: once; j_call: TRBJ1-2
cdr3_aa: CASSVPKSGGAISYGYTF; cdr3_nt: TGTGCCAGCAGCGTACCGAAATCAGGGGGCGCCATCTCCTATGGCTACACCTTC; d_call: TRBD1; v_call: TRBV9; clone_size: .; j_call: TRBJ1-2
cdr3_aa: CASSSRDSYGYTF; cdr3_nt: TGTGCCAGCAGTTCTCGGGACAGCTATGGCTACACCTTC; d_call: TRBD1; v_call: TRBV12-3/TRBV12-4; clone_size: .; j_call: TRBJ1-2
cdr3_aa: CASSPGTGDIYGYTF; cdr3_nt: TGTGCCAGCAGCCCCGGGACAGGGGATATCTATGGCTACACCTTC; d_call: TRBD1; v_call: TRBV5-5; clone_size: .; j_call: TRBJ1-2
cdr3_aa: CASSFPSRGGTGNTIYF; cdr3_nt: TGTGCCAGCAGCTTCCCGTCGAGGGGAGGGACTGGAAACACCATATATTTT; d_call: .; v_call: TRBV7-9; clone_size: once; j_call: TRBJ1-3
cdr3_aa: CAISEQGGEQYF; cdr3_nt: TGTGCCATCAGTGAGCAAGGGGGTGAGCAGTACTTC; d_call: .; v_call: TRBV10-3; clone_size: .; j_call: TRBJ2-7
cdr3_aa: CATSRLAGGLTYEQYF; cdr3_nt: TGTGCCACCAGCCGACTAGCGGGGGGCCTAACCTACGAGCAGTACTTC; d_call: TRBD2; v_call: TRBV15; clone_size: .; j_call: TRBJ2-7
cdr3_aa: CASSFRPGTLTGELFF; cdr3_nt: TGTGCCAGCAGCTTCCGTCCCGGGACTCTGACCGGGGAGCTGTTTTTT; d_call: .; v_call: TRBV7-2; clone_size: .; j_call: TRBJ2-2
cdr3_aa: CASSQDDTDRNTIYF; cdr3_nt: TGTGCCAGCAGCCAAGACGACACCGATAGAAACACCATATATTTT; d_call: .; v_call: TRBV3-1/TRBV3-2; clone_size: .; j_call: TRBJ1-3
cdr3_aa: CACGTGGSNFNEKLFF; cdr3_nt: TGTGCCTGCGGGACAGGGGGCTCCAACTTCAATGAAAAACTGTTTTTT; d_call: TRBD1; v_call: TRBV30; clone_size: .; j_call: TRBJ1-4
cdr3_aa: CASSYSGGAYNEQFF; cdr3_nt: TGTGCCAGCAGTTATAGCGGGGGGGCCTACAATGAGCAGTTCTTC; d_call: TRBD2; v_call: TRBV11-2; clone_size: .; j_call: TRBJ2-1
cdr3_aa: CASSSVAGRSTDTQYF; cdr3_nt: TGCGCCAGCAGCTCAGTAGCGGGGCGGAGCACAGATACGCAGTATTTT; d_call: TRBD2; v_call: TRBV5-1; clone_size: .; j_call: TRBJ2-3
cdr3_aa: CASSPRPESYEQYF; cdr3_nt: TGTGCCAGCAGCCCGCGTCCTGAGTCCTACGAGCAGTACTTC; d_call: .; v_call: TRBV13; clone_size: .; j_call: TRBJ2-7
cdr3_aa: CASSPPLDHTEAFF; cdr3_nt: TGTGCCAGCTCACCACCTTTAGATCACACTGAAGCTTTCTTT; d_call: .; v_call: TRBV18; clone_size: .; j_call: TRBJ1-1
cdr3_aa: CASSEGQIGGYTF; cdr3_nt: TGTGCCAGTAGTGAAGGACAGATCGGGGGCTACACCTTC; d_call: .; v_call: TRBV19; clone_size: .; j_call: TRBJ1-2
cdr3_aa: CSVEGSGTDTQYF; cdr3_nt: TGCAGCGTTGAAGGAAGCGGCACAGATACGCAGTATTTT; d_call: .; v_call: TRBV29-1; clone_size: few; j_call: TRBJ2-3
cdr3_aa: CASSLTPDTLNTEAFF; cdr3_nt: TGTGCCAGCAGCTTAACCCCGGACACATTGAACACTGAAGCTTTCTTT; d_call: .; v_call: TRBV7-9; clone_size: .; j_call: TRBJ1-1
cdr3_aa: CASSLGRDEQFF; cdr3_nt: TGTGCCAGCAGCTTAGGTAGAGATGAGCAGTTCTTC; d_call: .; v_call: TRBV13; clone_size: few; j_call: TRBJ2-1
cdr3_aa: CASSPMQGQGATYGYTF; cdr3_nt: TGTGCCAGCAGTCCAATGCAGGGACAGGGGGCGACCTATGGCTACACCTTC; d_call: TRBD1; v_call: TRBV27; clone_size: .; j_call: TRBJ1-2
cdr3_aa: CASSATGWDTEAFF; cdr3_nt: TGCGCCAGCAGCGCCACAGGGTGGGACACTGAAGCTTTCTTT; d_call: .; v_call: TRBV5-1; clone_size: .; j_call: TRBJ1-1
cdr3_aa: CASSVGRLGYTF; cdr3_nt: TGTGCCAGCAGCGTAGGCAGGCTCGGCTACACCTTC; d_call: .; v_call: TRBV9; clone_size: few; j_call: TRBJ1-2
cdr3_aa: CASSHTGPRGGSYNEQFF; cdr3_nt: TGTGCCAGCAGTCATACCGGGCCTCGGGGGGGCTCCTACAATGAGCAGTTCTTC; d_call: TRBD2; v_call: TRBV9; clone_size: .; j_call: TRBJ2-1
cdr3_aa: CASSLGTGIVYEQYF; cdr3_nt: TGTGCCAGCAGCTTAGGTACAGGGATTGTGTACGAGCAGTACTTC; d_call: .; v_call: TRBV7-9; clone_size: few; j_call: TRBJ2-7
cdr3_aa: CASSESGVGYTF; cdr3_nt: TGTGCCAGCAGTGAATCAGGGGTTGGCTACACCTTC; d_call: .; v_call: TRBV6-1; clone_size: once; j_call: TRBJ1-2